A single sample is the source of the 23 T cell receptor beta chains below, sequenced in a study of Tregs in tolerant kidney transplant recipients. The data were produced by immunoSEQ multiplex PCR, yet TCRdb's version contains in-frame clones alone and is incomplete. The data hold about 56,000 clones, with 80% to 90% observed a single time. Sequenced: CD4+ T cells from blood. The receptors here all came from a human donor in good health.

The gene calls are TRBV30 and TRBJ2-6, with a possible D match to TRBD1 (6 bases). The germline V and J ends were trimmed by 5 bases and 0 bases, with 8 bases remaining between them. CDR1 and CDR2 (germline): GTSNPN, SVGIG (reference sequence). There are 14 residues in the CDR3. CDR3 DNA: TGTGCCTGGGACAGGAGCTCTGGGGCCAACGTCCTGACTTTC. It yields the protein CAWDRSSGANVLTF. Together with reference TRBV30 and TRBJ2-6, the CDR3 gives the full variable domain: SQTIHQWPATLVQPVGSPLSLECTVEGTSNPNLYWYRQAAGRGLQLLFYSVGIGQISSEVPQNLSASRPQDRQFILSSKKLLLSDSGFYLCAWDRSSGANVLTFGAGSRLTVL.

This clone was seen a few times. The rearrangement uses TRBV5-4 and TRBJ2-5, with D perhaps TRBD1 (6 bases). This CDR3 is built from 13 residues. V lost 4 bases to trimming and J lost 5 bases, with 12 bases between them. Germline V gene lookup returns CDR1 SGHNT and CDR2 YYREEE (reference sequence). CDR3 region: CASSVTGFETQYF. CDR3 sequence (DNA): TGTGCCAGCAGCGTTACAGGGTTTGAGACCCAGTACTTC.

V is TRBV7-9 and J is TRBJ2-2, with D hard to call. Germline V gene lookup returns CDR1 SEHNR and CDR2 FQNEAQ (reference sequence). V gave up 3 bases and J gave up 6 bases, with 5 bases separating them. The CDR3 sequence is 12 residues long. Here the CDR3 reads CASSFGPGELFF. The CDR3 coding sequence is TGTGCCAGCAGCTTCGGTCCCGGGGAGCTGTTTTTT.

This clone was recorded once. V usage is TRBV18 and J usage is TRBJ1-2, with D tentatively TRBD1 (5 bases). Germline-derived CDR1 and CDR2 are KGHSH and LQKENI. This CDR3 has 15 residues. Trimming cost V 0 bases and J 2 bases, with 10 bases left between them. CDR3 region: CASSPPRGRNYGYTF. CDR3 bases: TGTGCCAGCTCACCACCGAGGGGAAGGAACTATGGCTACACCTTC.

This clone was seen a handful of times. V and J are TRBV6-6 and TRBJ2-7; the match to TRBD2 covers 13 bases. Germline lookup yields CDR1 MNHNY and CDR2 SVGAGI (reference sequence). This CDR3 spans 16 amino acids. V was clipped by 2 bases and J by 4 bases; unmatched bases: 5. DNA for the CDR3: TGTGCCAGCAGTTACGTGACTAGCGGGAGGCATTACGAGCAGTACTTC. This gives the protein CASSYVTSGRHYEQYF.

This chain connects TRBV11-3 to TRBJ2-5; no reliable D call. CDR3 length equals 14 residues. V was cut by 5 bases and J by 2 bases, with 12 bases left in between. Germline values: CDR1 SGHNT, CDR2 YENEEA. CDR3 in amino acids: CASSPNLLQETQYF. The CDR3 DNA is TGTGCCAGCAGCCCCAACCTACTTCAAGAGACCCAGTACTTC.

The genes are TRBV5-4 and TRBJ2-3; D might be TRBD2 (5 bases). V dropped 2 bases and J dropped 4 bases, with 20 bases sitting between them. The germline V gene encodes CDR1 SGHNT and CDR2 YYREEE (reference sequence). This CDR3 has 17 residues. The CDR3 protein is CASSFAKDSFEPDTQYF. The CDR3 DNA reads as TGTGCCAGCAGCTTCGCGAAGGACTCCTTTGAGCCAGATACGCAGTATTTT.

The rearrangement links TRBV4-1 to TRBJ1-1, with D perhaps matching TRBD1 (5 bases). This CDR3 is 14 amino acids long. Germline assignment: CDR1 MGHRA and CDR2 YSYEKL. The ends were cut back, 6 bases at V and 5 bases at J, with 16 bases in the middle. The CDR3 is CASREKLRGTEAFF. The DNA of the CDR3 is TGCGCCAGCAGAGAAAAACTTCGGGGGACTGAAGCTTTCTTT.

Points on this clone: At one end, the junction sequence differs from germline, possibly due to a read error. This chain uses TRBV12-5 with TRBJ1-1; weak D call: TRBD1 (6 bases). Germline-derived CDR1 and CDR2 are LGHNT and FRNRAP. The CDR3 has 15 amino acids. CDR3: CASGLPIRWGARIAF. CDR3 bases: TGTGCTAGTGGCCTACCTATTAGGTGGGGGGCGCGAATTGCCTTT. Full variable domain (rest looked up from reference TRBV12-5 and TRBJ1-1): DARVTQTPRHKVTEMGQEVTMRCQPILGHNTVFWYRQTMMQGLELLAYFRNRAPLDDSGMPKDRFSAEMPDATLATLKIQPSEPRDSAVYFCASGLPIRWGARIAFGQGTRLTVV.

V usage is TRBV9 and J usage is TRBJ2-3, with D unclear. The V and J ends lost 0 bases and 6 bases respectively, with 14 bases between them. The CDR3 covers 15 residues. CDR1 and CDR2 (germline): SGDLS, YYNGEE. The CDR3 DNA sequence: TGTGCCAGCAGCGTAGCGGGTTTCCTCGTGGATACGCAGTATTTT. It specifies CASSVAGFLVDTQYF.

This clone was picked up many times. The chain combines TRBV7-2 with TRBJ1-1, with D perhaps matching TRBD1 (5 bases). This CDR3 spans 14 amino acids. V lost 2 bases and J lost 1, with 8 bases in between. Germline CDR1 is SGHTA and CDR2 is FQGNSA. The CDR3 nucleotides are TGTGCCAGCAGCTTAAATGGGGGGAACACTGAAGCTTTCTTT. Its protein is CASSLNGGNTEAFF.

This rearrangement joins TRBV14 to TRBJ2-4, with TRBD1 identical over 7 bases. The germline V gene encodes CDR1 SGHDN and CDR2 FVKESK. With 4 bases clipped from V and 11 bases from J, the junction kept 2 bases outside the gene matches. This CDR3 comprises 11 residues. The CDR3 reads CASSRTGVQYF. The CDR3 region has the DNA TGTGCCAGCAGCCGCACAGGGGTTCAGTACTTC.

This clone appeared a single time. This chain links TRBV7-2 with TRBJ2-7; D is unclear. Per the germline V gene, CDR1 is SGHTA and CDR2 is FQGNSA. V gave up 2 bases and J gave up 4 bases, with 9 bases separating them. The CDR3 runs to 13 residues. The CDR3 reads CASSLQTPYEQYF. The CDR3, as DNA: TGTGCCAGCAGCTTACAGACTCCTTACGAGCAGTACTTC.

The chain uses TRBV7-2 and TRBJ2-1; TRBD2 aligns across 7 bases. This CDR3 is 16 amino acids long. Losses at the gene ends were 5 bases for V and 10 bases for J; bases not matched to a gene: 17. The V gene's germline CDR1 is SGHTA and CDR2 FQGNSA. The CDR3 loop is CASSRRVGLGEGEQFF. Here the CDR3 DNA reads TGTGCCAGCAGCCGAAGGGTGGGACTCGGGGAGGGGGAGCAGTTCTTC.

The chain couples TRBV15 to TRBJ2-3; 8 bases fit TRBD2. V gave up 3 bases and J gave up 3 bases; unmatched junction bases: 14. There are 18 residues in the CDR3. Germline values: CDR1 LNHNV, CDR2 YYDKDF (reference sequence). The CDR3 loop is CATSSGSGPGGDTDTQYF. CDR3 bases: TGTGCCACCAGCAGTGGATCGGGACCGGGAGGGGATACAGATACGCAGTATTTT.

This clone was counted at least ten times. This chain links TRBV18 with TRBJ1-2; 8 bases align to TRBD1. J lost 4 bases, V lost 3 bases, and 7 bases had no gene match. The length of the CDR3 is 15 residues. Germline-derived CDR1 and CDR2 are KGHSH and LQKENI. The chain's CDR3 is CASSPSGQDGYGYTF. The CDR3 nucleotides are TGTGCCAGCTCACCGTCGGGACAGGACGGCTATGGCTACACCTTC.

V is TRBV30 and J is TRBJ2-2, with D possibly matching TRBD2 (5 bases). CDR3 size: 14 residues. The V gene's germline CDR1 is GTSNPN and CDR2 SVGIG (reference sequence). V was trimmed by 3 bases and J by 1 base, leaving 9 bases between them. The CDR3 here is CAWRASLNTGELFF. CDR3 nucleotides: TGTGCCTGGAGGGCTAGCTTGAACACCGGGGAGCTGTTTTTT.

The chain uses TRBV5-8 and TRBJ2-1; 11 positions match TRBD2. The CDR3 totals 17 residues. V trimming: 4 bases; J trimming: 0 bases; junction bases outside the gene matches: 6. Germline V gene sequence: CDR1 SGHTS, CDR2 YDEGEE. This chain's CDR3 is CASSPHSGRASYNEQFF. For the CDR3, the DNA is TGTGCCAGCAGCCCCCATAGCGGGAGGGCCTCCTACAATGAGCAGTTCTTC.

A single count supports this clone. The rearrangement joins TRBV5-5 to TRBJ2-3; 9 bases are shared with TRBD2. V gave up 3 bases and J gave up 5 bases; unmatched junction bases: 4. Per the germline V gene, CDR1 is SGHKS and CDR2 is YYEKEE (reference sequence). This CDR3 is 14 amino acids long. Written as DNA, the CDR3 is TGTGCCAGCAGCTCTAGCGGGGATTTAGATACGCAGTATTTT. Its translation: CASSSSGDLDTQYF.

Only one count was recorded for this clone. The J gene is TRBJ2-3, the V gene TRBV28; D gene ambiguous. The CDR3 is 15 residues long. V lost 3 bases and J 2 bases, leaving 12 bases between the germline ends. CDR1 is MDHEN, CDR2 SYDVKM, per germline. CDR3 loop: CASSFLGRNTDTQYF. CDR3 in DNA: TGTGCCAGCAGTTTTTTGGGCCGCAACACAGATACGCAGTATTTT.

The genes are TRBV10-1 and TRBJ2-3; 7 nucleotides line up with TRBD2. The CDR3 runs 20 residues. Germline CDR1 is WNHNN and CDR2 is SYGVQD (reference sequence). V gave up 3 bases and J gave up 0 bases; unmatched junction bases: 18. As DNA, the CDR3 is TGCGCCAGCAGTGAATCCCCCACAGAGCGGGAACCTACTAGCACAGATACGCAGTATTTT. Its translation is CASSESPTEREPTSTDTQYF.

To note about this clone: This likely came from a read error, as a far larger clone is one base away. The sample holds other DNA sequences that translate to the same CDR3. The J gene is TRBJ2-5, the V gene TRBV14, with D perhaps assigned TRBD1 or TRBD2 (5 bases each). CDR1 is SGHDN, CDR2 FVKESK, per germline. This CDR3 has 11 residues. The V end lost 3 bases, the J end lost 7 bases, and 6 bases lay between the germline ends. CDR3: CASSQRGTQYF. In DNA form, the CDR3 reads TGTGCCAGCAGCCAGAGGGGGACCCAGTACTTC.

This chain joins TRBV4-3 and TRBJ2-7; D is unresolved. V lost 0 bases and J 3 bases, leaving 6 bases between the germline ends. This CDR3 has 13 residues. Germline V lookup: CDR1 LGHNA, CDR2 YSLEER. The CDR3 region has the DNA TGCGCCAGCAGCCAAGATAAGGGCTACGAGCAGTACTTC. It encodes CASSQDKGYEQYF.